One and the same sample provided the 3 T cell receptor beta chains below, sequenced in a study of cytomegalovirus exposure and HLA in healthy donors listed by TCRdb under 2017. The method behind the library was the immunoSEQ multiplex PCR assay. For the multiplex PCR, a mixture combining 60 forward primers for TCR Vbeta segments and 13 reverse primers for TCR Jbeta segments was used. The source is immuneACCESS, and TCRdb retained only in-frame sequences with V and J called. Part of the clones is not carried over; for the studies checked, unresolved V genes explain less than half of this, and the remainder is unexplained. The sample table holds 90,000 to 120,000 clones, of which around 72% were seen once. 14% of the sample is held by the ten biggest clonotypes. Source material: PBMCs. These receptors originate from a middle-aged woman in good health and CMV-seropositive.

The chain couples TRBV9 to TRBJ2-5, with TRBD2 matching 9 bases. The CDR3 consists of 15 residues. Losses at the gene ends were 0 bases for V and 6 bases for J; bases not matched to a gene: 6. Germline CDR1 SGDLS, CDR2 YYNGEE. The DNA for the CDR3 is TGTGCCAGCAGCGTAGGCGGGGGGGCCGGGAAGACCCAGTACTTC. Protein: CASSVGGGAGKTQYF. The whole variable domain, filled in from reference TRBV9 and TRBJ2-5, reads DSGVTQTPKHLITATGQRVTLRCSPRSGDLSVYWYQQSLDQGLQFLIQYYNGEERAKGNILERFSAQQFPDLHSELNLSSLELGDSALYFCASSVGGGAGKTQYFGPGTRLLVL.

The chain is built from TRBV7-2 and TRBJ1-3, with 8 bases lining up with TRBD1. CDR3 length: 15 amino acids. With V trimmed by 2 bases and J by 3 bases, 3 bases remained unmatched. The germline V gene encodes CDR1 SGHTA and CDR2 FQGNSA. The CDR3 here is CASSLSTGGGNTIYF. CDR3 nucleotides: TGTGCCAGCAGCTTATCTACAGGGGGTGGAAACACCATATATTTT.

Points on this clone: Other DNA variants within this sample encode the same CDR3. The chain uses TRBV4-1 and TRBJ1-2, with D perhaps matching TRBD1 (6 bases). Between the trimmed V and J ends, which lost 2 bases and 4 bases, there was a span of 11 bases. The V gene's germline CDR1 is MGHRA and CDR2 YSYEKL. This CDR3 is built from 14 residues. CDR3 in DNA: TGCGCCAGCAGCCAACCCAGGGGTCCCTATGGCTACACCTTC. Amino acids: CASSQPRGPYGYTF.